These 14 T cell receptor beta chains share one sample of origin, sequenced in a study of OX40 agonist ivuxolimab in advanced cancers. Data came from immunoSEQ multiplex PCR; TCRdb stores just in-frame clones and leaves some out. Here the sample spans some 44,000 clones, approximately 80% being singletons. Source: CD4+ or CD8+ T cells sorted from blood, taken in a trial of the OX40 agonist ivuxolimab. All receptors come from an adult with an advanced solid tumor such as melanoma, head and neck, liver or kidney cancer.

This chain joins TRBV2 and TRBJ2-5; 8 nucleotides align to TRBD2. Per germline, CDR1 SNHLY and CDR2 FYNNEI. V trimming: 8 bases; J trimming: 11 bases; junction bases outside the gene matches: 7. The CDR3 totals 11 residues. This CDR3 reads CASLLEREQYF. The CDR3 DNA sequence: TGTGCCAGCTTGCTAGAGCGGGAGCAGTACTTC.

The chain uses TRBV5-1 and TRBJ1-1, with D unresolved. Trimming left V 7 bases short and J 8 bases short, with 18 bases between. The CDR3 covers 13 residues. Looked up from germline, CDR1 is SGHRS and CDR2 is YFSETQ. The CDR3 protein is CASQLPEGSEAFF. In DNA form, the CDR3 reads TGCGCCAGCCAACTTCCGGAGGGATCGGAAGCTTTCTTT.

This chain connects TRBV5-1 to TRBJ2-3; TRBD1 matches 7 bases. Per the germline V gene, CDR1 is SGHRS and CDR2 is YFSETQ. The CDR3 extends over 16 amino acids. Trimming removed 4 bases from V and 2 bases from J; junction bases left unmatched: 10. Here the CDR3 reads CASSVGTDGITDTQYF. The DNA of the CDR3 is TGCGCCAGCAGCGTAGGGACAGATGGAATCACAGATACGCAGTATTTT.

This clone came up once. The rearrangement links TRBV5-1 to TRBJ2-1, with 12 bases aligning to TRBD2. V lost 5 bases to trimming and J lost 6 bases; unmatched junction nucleotides: 6. Germline V gene sequence: CDR1 SGHRS, CDR2 YFSETQ. This CDR3 has 15 residues. The CDR3 protein is CASSRRTSGTNEQFF. The CDR3 nucleotides are TGCGCCAGCAGTCGTCGGACTAGCGGGACCAATGAGCAGTTCTTC.

This chain uses TRBV4-2 with TRBJ2-5; 10 bases align to TRBD1. V lost 1 base, J lost 4 bases, and 0 bases stayed unmatched. This CDR3 region has 14 residues. From germline, CDR1 is LGHNA and CDR2 YNFKEQ. The CDR3 DNA reads TGTGCCAGCAGCCAAGGGACAGGGGGAGAGACCCAGTACTTC. This sequence encodes CASSQGTGGETQYF.

The genes are TRBV6-5 and TRBJ2-7; TRBD2 matches 7 bases. CDR3 length: 14 residues. The germline CDR1 and CDR2 sequences are MNHEY and SVGAGI. V was pared by 5 bases and J by 0 bases, with 4 bases of the junction left unmatched. The CDR3 sequence: CASSPRTSSYEQYF. The CDR3 DNA is TGTGCCAGCAGTCCCCGGACTAGCTCCTACGAGCAGTACTTC.

The gene calls are TRBV5-1 and TRBJ1-1; D is ambiguous. Germline V gives CDR1 SGHRS, CDR2 YFSETQ. There are 15 residues in the CDR3. V was trimmed by 2 bases and J by 0 bases, leaving 11 bases between them. CDR3 amino acids: CASSLLGLLNTEAFF. The CDR3 DNA reads TGCGCCAGCAGCTTACTCGGGCTCCTGAACACTGAAGCTTTCTTT.

The table lists this clone with a count of one. The chain uses TRBV28 and TRBJ2-1; 7 positions match TRBD2. The length of the CDR3 is 12 residues. After removal of 6 bases from V and 7 bases from J, the junction contained 3 bases not matched to a gene. Germline-derived CDR1 and CDR2 are MDHEN and SYDVKM. This CDR3 is CASSGGWNEQFF. Here the CDR3 DNA reads TGTGCCAGCAGCGGGGGGTGGAATGAGCAGTTCTTC. The full variable domain, rest sourced from reference TRBV28 and TRBJ2-1, is DVKVTQSSRYLVKRTGEKVFLECVQDMDHENMFWYRQDPGLGLRLIYFSYDVKMKEKGDIPEGYSVSREKKERFSLILESASTNQTSMYLCASSGGWNEQFFGPGTRLTVL.

The V and J genes are TRBV6-5 and TRBJ1-4; D may be TRBD1 (5 bases). V shed 6 bases and J shed 0 bases, with 8 bases lying between them. CDR1 is MNHEY and CDR2 is SVGAGI in the germline V gene. The CDR3 extends over 14 amino acids. The CDR3 loop reads CASRTGATNEKLFF. The CDR3 region has the DNA TGTGCCAGCAGAACAGGAGCAACTAATGAAAAACTGTTTTTT.

The V call is TRBV5-1, the J call TRBJ2-7, with a possible D match to TRBD1 (7 bases). The CDR3 consists of 14 residues. V was trimmed by 1 base and J by 5 bases, leaving 13 bases between them. Germline V lookup: CDR1 SGHRS, CDR2 YFSETQ. The CDR3 DNA is TGCGCCAGCAGCTTGAGACAGGGAGGCGACGAGCAGTACTTC. Amino acid sequence: CASSLRQGGDEQYF.

This rearrangement joins TRBV5-1 to TRBJ2-5, with D possibly being TRBD2 (6 bases). The CDR3 runs 14 residues. The germline CDR1 and CDR2 sequences are SGHRS and YFSETQ. Trimming removed 5 bases from V and 5 bases from J, with 16 bases in between. The CDR3 bases are TGCGCCAGCAGTCATAGCGCTGGGGGGGAGACCCAGTACTTC. Protein: CASSHSAGGETQYF.

CDR3: CASSLLSGVQETQYF. The CDR3, as DNA: TGCGCCAGCAGCTTGCTCTCAGGGGTCCAAGAGACCCAGTACTTC. The V gene is TRBV5-1, the J gene TRBJ2-5; possible D gene TRBD1, 6 bases. Trimming stripped 1 base from V and 1 base from J, with 11 bases between. Germline assignment: CDR1 SGHRS and CDR2 YFSETQ. The CDR3 spans 15 residues.

The chain is built from TRBV5-3 and TRBJ1-1; D unclear. TRBV5-3 is noted as an ORF with a role that remains uncertain. The CDR3 totals 13 residues. With 0 bases removed from V and 4 bases from J, the gap between germline ends came to 7 bases. The CDR3 loop is CARSLGWGTEAFF. In DNA form, the CDR3 reads TGTGCCAGAAGCTTGGGTTGGGGCACTGAAGCTTTCTTT.

The rearrangement links TRBV5-6 to TRBJ2-5; D uncertain. This CDR3 spans 13 amino acids. Trimming shortened V by 0 bases and J by 5 bases, and 8 bases separated the two germline ends. Per the germline V gene, CDR1 is SGHDT and CDR2 is YYEEEE. The DNA for the CDR3 is TGTGCCAGCAGCTTGGTATCCCGGGAGACCCAGTACTTC. It yields the protein CASSLVSRETQYF.